Listed here are 19 T cell receptor beta chains from one sample, sequenced in a study of vaccination and CD4 T cells after COVID-19. Oncomine TCR Beta short-read sequencing was applied to DNA from cultured CD4+ T cells. TCRdb re-called the PCR reads with MiXCR, one entry per CDR3 protein. The table shows about 11,000 distinct CDR3 sequences, with approximately 57% occurring only once. Treatment meaning: 10-day PBMC culture with coronavirus spike peptide pools or control peptides (ViraFEST assay). No antigens are known for them. Sequencing was done on a sample of CD4+ T cells from blood, cultured in vitro. Receptor source: a human donor who had recovered from COVID-19.

This clonotype has only a few counts. The rearrangement joins TRBV6-1 to TRBJ2-3, with 12 bases identical to TRBD2. Germline loops: CDR1 MNHNS, CDR2 SASEGT. The ends lost 6 bases at V and 4 bases at J; junction bases unmatched: 5. This CDR3 has 15 residues. The CDR3 nucleotides are TGTGCCAGCAGCGACCTAGCGGGAGGGTCAGATACGCAGTATTTT. Its translation is CASSDLAGGSDTQYF.

The rearrangement links TRBV4-3 to TRBJ1-2; D uncertain. Trimming cost V 0 bases and J 4 bases, with 9 bases left between them. This CDR3 region has 14 residues. From germline, CDR1 is LGHNA and CDR2 YSLEER. CDR3 in DNA: TGCGCCAGCAGCCAAGACCAGGTGGGCTATGGCTACACCTTC. Translating it yields CASSQDQVGYGYTF.

The CDR3 protein is CASPDGTSGNEQFF. As DNA, the CDR3 is TGTGCCAGCCCAGATGGGACTAGCGGGAATGAGCAGTTCTTC. The chain employs TRBV27 and TRBJ2-1; 12 bases match TRBD2. With 8 bases clipped from V and 7 bases from J, the junction kept 6 bases outside the gene matches. The germline gives CDR1 MNHEY, CDR2 SMNVEV (reference sequence). CDR3 length equals 14 residues.

This sequence joins TRBV20-1 and TRBJ2-1; 9 bases are a match to TRBD2. V was clipped by 6 bases and J by 3 bases; unmatched bases: 6. The CDR3 covers 14 residues. Germline loops: CDR1 DFQATT, CDR2 SNEGSKA (reference sequence). CDR3 region: CSALAGEVYNEQFF. In DNA form, the CDR3 reads TGCAGTGCCTTAGCGGGAGAAGTCTACAATGAGCAGTTCTTC.

The rearrangement joins TRBV11-2 to TRBJ2-7, with D unclear. Deletions cut 5 bases from V and 5 bases from J, with 13 bases between. The CDR3 consists of 13 residues. CDR1 and CDR2 from the germline V gene are SGHAT and FQNNGV. The CDR3 nucleotides read TGTGCCAGCAGCCCCCTCTGGGTTCACGAGCAGTACTTC. Its translation is CASSPLWVHEQYF.

This clonotype showed up just a few times. The J gene is TRBJ2-7, the V gene TRBV24-1; tentative D call: TRBD1 (5 bases). Germline V gene data show CDR1 as KGHDR and CDR2 as SFDVKD. This CDR3 contains 12 residues. V was trimmed by 9 bases and J by 0 bases, leaving 8 bases between them. CDR3 nucleotide sequence: TGTGCCACCCGCAGGGACTCCTACGAGCAGTACTTC. Translating gives CATRRDSYEQYF.

This clonotype was counted only a few times. The gene calls are TRBV20-1 and TRBJ2-7; 7 nucleotides agree with TRBD2. The CDR3 consists of 16 residues. V lost 2 bases and J lost 0; bases outside the gene matches: 10. Germline V gene sequence: CDR1 DFQATT, CDR2 SNEGSKA (reference sequence). CDR3 bases: TGCAGTGCTAGAAGCCTAGCGGTTTTTAGCTCCTACGAGCAGTACTTC. Residues: CSARSLAVFSSYEQYF.

V usage is TRBV29-1 and J usage is TRBJ2-5; no definite D call. In germline, CDR1 is SQVTM, CDR2 ANQGSEA. CDR3 size: 12 residues. Between the trimmed V and J ends, which lost 2 bases and 5 bases, there was a span of 9 bases. The CDR3 protein is CSVEHGPETQYF. The CDR3 nucleotides read TGCAGCGTTGAACATGGTCCCGAGACCCAGTACTTC.

V gene TRBV27 combines with J gene TRBJ2-7; TRBD2 matches 12 bases. The germline gives CDR1 MNHEY, CDR2 SMNVEV (reference sequence). The CDR3 has 15 amino acids. V gave up 5 bases and J gave up 2 bases; unmatched junction bases: 4. The CDR3 sequence: CASSDRLAGAYEQYF. For the CDR3, the DNA is TGTGCCAGCAGTGATAGACTAGCGGGAGCCTACGAGCAGTACTTC.

CDR3 sequence reads: CASSLVGSTDTQYF. The CDR3 DNA reads as TGTGCCAGCAGCTTAGTAGGGAGCACAGATACGCAGTATTTT. The chain is built from TRBV11-1 and TRBJ2-3; no clear D gene. Looked up from germline, CDR1 is SGHAT and CDR2 is FQDESV (reference sequence). V lost 1 base to trimming and J lost 0 bases, with 5 bases between them. There are 14 residues in the CDR3.

The genes are TRBV10-2 and TRBJ2-6; D not certain. The CDR3 consists of 13 residues. Deletions cut 4 bases from V and 0 bases from J, with 1 base between. Germline values: CDR1 WSHSY, CDR2 SAAADI. CDR3 in DNA: TGCGCCAGCAGTGGCTCTGGGGCCAACGTCCTGACTTTC. It translates to CASSGSGANVLTF.

CDR3 in DNA: TGTGCCAGCAGTCCCGGGACAGGGGATCAGCCCCAGCATTTT. Translating gives CASSPGTGDQPQHF. This chain links TRBV27 with TRBJ1-5, with TRBD1 matching 10 bases. V was clipped by 5 bases and J by 5 bases; unmatched bases: 3. The length of the CDR3 is 14 residues. CDR1 and CDR2 (germline): MNHEY, SMNVEV (reference sequence).

The count of this clonotype is one. The gene calls are TRBV9 and TRBJ2-5, with a possible D match to TRBD1 (6 bases). The CDR3 loop spans 16 amino acids. V lost 0 bases and J 0 bases, leaving 12 bases between the germline ends. Germline CDR1 SGDLS, CDR2 YYNGEE. CDR3 coding DNA: TGTGCCAGCAGCGTAGCTTCGCAGGGGTACCAAGAGACCCAGTACTTC. It translates to CASSVASQGYQETQYF.

V and J are TRBV7-7 and TRBJ2-2; 8 nucleotides align to TRBD1. Germline lookup yields CDR1 SSHAT and CDR2 FNYEAQ (reference sequence). The V segment lost 6 bases and the J segment 5 bases; nucleotides outside the gene matches: 11. The CDR3 runs 16 residues. The CDR3 sequence is CASSPITGGRTGELFF. CDR3 nucleotides: TGTGCCAGCAGTCCTATAACAGGGGGGAGGACCGGGGAGCTGTTTTTT.

The V call is TRBV6-5, the J call TRBJ1-1, with D tentatively TRBD1 (6 bases). V lost 2 bases to trimming and J lost 1 base, with 8 bases between them. The germline V gene encodes CDR1 MNHEY and CDR2 SVGAGI. This CDR3 region has 14 residues. The CDR3 coding sequence is TGTGCCAGCAGTTACAGCAGGGGGAACACTGAAGCTTTCTTT. Translation: CASSYSRGNTEAFF.

This clonotype was counted only a few times. The chain recombines TRBV24-1 with TRBJ2-2; 8 positions match TRBD1. Germline-derived CDR1 and CDR2 are KGHDR and SFDVKD. V shed 3 bases, J shed 0 bases, and the junction held 8 bases outside the gene matches. This CDR3 has 18 residues. The CDR3 nucleotides read TGTGCCACCAGTGATGATTCCAGGGGGCGGGCGAACACCGGGGAGCTGTTTTTT. Protein: CATSDDSRGRANTGELFF.

This clonotype was detected once. This chain joins TRBV7-9 and TRBJ1-1; 7 bases are a match to TRBD1. The CDR3 runs 16 residues. The germline CDR1 and CDR2 sequences are SEHNR and FQNEAQ (reference sequence). The ends lost 1 base at V and 1 base at J; junction bases unmatched: 6. The CDR3 nucleotides are TGTGCCAGCAGCTTAGATATAGACAGGGCGAACACTGAAGCTTTCTTT. Protein: CASSLDIDRANTEAFF.

The J gene is TRBJ1-2, the V gene TRBV5-1; tentative D call: TRBD1 (5 bases). Trimming pared 4 bases from V and 2 bases from J, leaving 9 bases between. The CDR3 spans 13 residues. Germline V gene sequence: CDR1 SGHRS, CDR2 YFSETQ. CDR3 protein: CASSPGGNYGYTF. Written as DNA, the CDR3 is TGCGCCAGCAGCCCCGGGGGGAACTATGGCTACACCTTC.

This sequence joins TRBV6-2 or TRBV6-3 and TRBJ2-5; a possible D gene is TRBD1 (5 bases). This CDR3 has 14 amino acids. The germline V gene has CDR1 MNHEY and CDR2 SVGEGT. V was cut by 7 bases and J by 7 bases, with 19 bases left in between. The CDR3 sequence is CASTWQTAMGTQYF. The DNA of the CDR3 is TGTGCCAGCACGTGGCAGACAGCCATGGGGACCCAGTACTTC.